This T cell receptor (beta chain) was identified in a study of identifying expanded T cells in peripheral blood. Study findings and constraints: Technical replicates showed roughly 1.2 changed clones; roughly two weeks approximately 15; four weeks 19.

A remark on this clone: The antigen is unknown. Germline and junction disagree at one end, which may indicate a read error.

CDR1 is SQVTM and CDR2 is ANQGSEA in the germline V gene. This CDR3 spans 15 amino acids. This table comes from immunoSEQ multiplex PCR, and its TCRdb copy is limited to in-frame clones, with some not included. The sample shows tens of thousands of clones, about four fifths of them seen only once. V gene TRBV29-1 combines with J gene TRBJ1-1; D ambiguous. The sequenced material came from blood. This receptor was obtained from a person between 18 and 75 years old in good health. The CDR3 region has the DNA TGCGGCGTTGAACGAACAGCCGCCTTGAACACTGAAGCTTTCTTT. Translation gives CGVERTAALNTEAFF.